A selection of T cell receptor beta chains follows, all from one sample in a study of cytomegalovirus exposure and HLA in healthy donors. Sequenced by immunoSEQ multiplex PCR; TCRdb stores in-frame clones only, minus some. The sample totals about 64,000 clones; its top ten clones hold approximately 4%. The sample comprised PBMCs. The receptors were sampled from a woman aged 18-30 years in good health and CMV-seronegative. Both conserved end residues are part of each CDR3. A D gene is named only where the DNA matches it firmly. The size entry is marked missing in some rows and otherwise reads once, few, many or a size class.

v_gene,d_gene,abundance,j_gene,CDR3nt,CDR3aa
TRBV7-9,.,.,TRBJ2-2,TGTGCCAGCAGTCGTACAGGGCCCGGGGAGCTGTTTTTT,CASSRTGPGELFF
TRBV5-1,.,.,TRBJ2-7,TGCGCCAGCAGCTTCCACAGGGATTCCAACGAGCAGTACTTC,CASSFHRDSNEQYF
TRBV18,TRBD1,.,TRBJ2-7,TGTGCCAGCTCACCCAGGGGGAACAACTACGAGCAGTACTTC,CASSPRGNNYEQYF
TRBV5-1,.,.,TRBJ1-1,TGCGCCAGCAGCTTGGAGCCCGACACGGCTGAAGCTTTCTTT,CASSLEPDTAEAFF
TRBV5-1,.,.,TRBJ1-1,TGCGCCAGCAGCTTGGGAACAGGATTCACTGAAGCTTTCTTT,CASSLGTGFTEAFF
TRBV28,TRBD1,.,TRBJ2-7,TGTGCCAGCAGTTTAAATTTGAGGGACAGGGCCTACGAGCAGTACTTC,CASSLNLRDRAYEQYF
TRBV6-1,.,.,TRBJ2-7,TGTGCCAGCAGCCGTCGGTACTTC,CASSRRYF
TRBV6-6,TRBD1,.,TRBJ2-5,TGTGCCAGCAGTTACCTGACAGGGGGAATTGAGACCCAGTACTTC,CASSYLTGGIETQYF
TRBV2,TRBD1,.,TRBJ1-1,TGTGCCAGCAAGCTCGGGACAGATGCTTTCTTT,CASKLGTDAFF
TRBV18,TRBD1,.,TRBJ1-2,TGTGCCAGCTCACCAAGACAGGGCCCCCCCTATGGCTACACCTTC,CASSPRQGPPYGYTF
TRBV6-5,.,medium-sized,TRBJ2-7,TGTGCCAGCAGTTACTCTAGCGGGACAGGGACCTACGAGCAGTACTTC,CASSYSSGTGTYEQYF
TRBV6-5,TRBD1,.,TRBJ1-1,TGTGCCAGCAGTTCACAGGGGGTCTACACTGAAGCTTTCTTT,CASSSQGVYTEAFF
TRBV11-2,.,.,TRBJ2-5,TGTGCCAGCAGCGCCTCCGGGGGGCAAGACGGAGAGACCCAGTACTTC,CASSASGGQDGETQYF
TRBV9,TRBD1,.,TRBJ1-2,TGTGCCAGCAGCGAGGGACAGGGGCGAGGAGGCTACACCTTC,CASSEGQGRGGYTF
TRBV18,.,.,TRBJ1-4,TGTGCCAGCTCACCAACCGAGGACAGCTCCAATGAAAAACTGTTTTTT,CASSPTEDSSNEKLFF
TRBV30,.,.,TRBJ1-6,TGTGCCTGGAGTGTAAGGAGTAGGTCCTATAATTCACCCCTCCACTTT,CAWSVRSRSYNSPLHF
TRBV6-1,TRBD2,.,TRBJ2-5,TGTGCCAGCAGCCGACTAGCGGGGGACCAAGAGACCCAGTACTTC,CASSRLAGDQETQYF
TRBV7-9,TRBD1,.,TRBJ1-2,TGTGCCAGCAGCTTACTGACAGGGATAAGCGGCTACACCTTC,CASSLLTGISGYTF
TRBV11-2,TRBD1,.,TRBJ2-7,TGTGCCAGCAGCCACGGGACAGGGGGCTCGTACGAGCAGTACTTC,CASSHGTGGSYEQYF
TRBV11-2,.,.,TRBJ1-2,TGTGCCAGCAGCTTAGGGGGGCACTATGGCTACACCTTC,CASSLGGHYGYTF
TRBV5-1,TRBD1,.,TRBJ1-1,TGCGCCAGCAGCCTAAGGACAGGGTTGAACACTGAAGCTTTCTTT,CASSLRTGLNTEAFF
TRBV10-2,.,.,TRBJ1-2,TGCGCCAGCAGTGATCCAGGGATCGCTAACTATGGCTACACCTTC,CASSDPGIANYGYTF
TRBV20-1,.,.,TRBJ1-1,TGCAGTGCGCCAACAGGGCGGCAAGCTTTCTTT,CSAPTGRQAFF
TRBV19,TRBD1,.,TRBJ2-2,TGTGCCAGTCCTACCCTCATATTGACAGGGCGGGACACCGGGGAGCTGTTTTTT,CASPTLILTGRDTGELFF
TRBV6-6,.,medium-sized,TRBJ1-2,TGTGCCAGCAGTTCCGGACAGCTCGGCTACACCTTC,CASSSGQLGYTF
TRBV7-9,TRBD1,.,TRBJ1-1,TGTGCCAGCAGCTTAGCCGAGGGGGACAGCCGGTTGGCTTTCTTT,CASSLAEGDSRLAFF
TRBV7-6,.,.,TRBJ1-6,TGTGCCAGCAGCTTAGAATCGGATAATTCACCCCTCCACTTT,CASSLESDNSPLHF
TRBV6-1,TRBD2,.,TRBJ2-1,TGTGCCAGCAGGACCGGGACTAGCGGATACAATGAGCAGTTCTTC,CASRTGTSGYNEQFF
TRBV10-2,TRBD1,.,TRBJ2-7,TGCGCCAGCAGTGACCCGGGACAGGGAATGTCCTACGAGCAGTACTTC,CASSDPGQGMSYEQYF
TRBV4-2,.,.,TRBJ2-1,TGTGCCAGCAGCCAGGGGGGGGCTGCGGGGAACAATGAGCAGTTCTTC,CASSQGGAAGNNEQFF
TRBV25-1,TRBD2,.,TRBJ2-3,TGTGCCAGCGGGGGGGTAGCTAGCACAGATAAGCAGTATTTT,CASGGVASTDKQYF
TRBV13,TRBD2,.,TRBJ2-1,TGTGCCAGCAGCCACTTAGCGGGAGGGCCTAATGAGCAGTTCTTC,CASSHLAGGPNEQFF
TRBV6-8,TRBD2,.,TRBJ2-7,TGTGCCAGCAGTTACTCTCGACCCAGGGAGGGCCCCGAGCAGTACTTC,CASSYSRPREGPEQYF
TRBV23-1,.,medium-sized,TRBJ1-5,TGCGCCAGCAGCCATCCGGGACACAATCAGCCCCAGCATTTT,CASSHPGHNQPQHF
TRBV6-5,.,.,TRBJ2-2,TGTGCCTGCGGACGGGGAGCCGACACCGGGGAGCTGTTTTTT,CACGRGADTGELFF
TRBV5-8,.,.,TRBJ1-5,TGTGCCAGCAGCTTGGAGCCCCACAATCAGCCCCAGCATTTT,CASSLEPHNQPQHF
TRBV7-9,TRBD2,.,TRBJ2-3,TGTGCCAGCAGCCTACCTACTAGCGGGAGGGACCTTAGCACAGATACGCAGTATTTT,CASSLPTSGRDLSTDTQYF
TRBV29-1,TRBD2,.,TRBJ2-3,TGCAGCGTTGTCCAGCGGGAGGGAAAGCAGTATTTT,CSVVQREGKQYF
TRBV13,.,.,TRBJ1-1,TGTGCCAGCAGACCCTACCTGCACACTGAAGCTTTCTTT,CASRPYLHTEAFF
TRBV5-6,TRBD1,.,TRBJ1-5,TGTGCCAGCGGAGTCTACAGGGGGCTTGCTCAGCCCCAGCATTTT,CASGVYRGLAQPQHF
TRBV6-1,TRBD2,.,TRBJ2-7,TGTGCCAGCAGGGTAGCGGGAGTAGTCTACGAGCAGTACTTC,CASRVAGVVYEQYF
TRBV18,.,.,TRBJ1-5,TGTGCCAGCTCACCAGGGGGGGTAAATCAGCCCCAGCATTTT,CASSPGGVNQPQHF
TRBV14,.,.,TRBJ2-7,TGTGCCAGCAGCCCCGGCGGGGAGCAGTACTTC,CASSPGGEQYF
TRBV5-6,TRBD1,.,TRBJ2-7,TGTGCCAGCAGCTCCGGGACAGGTGAGCAGTACTTC,CASSSGTGEQYF
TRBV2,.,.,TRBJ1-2,TGTGCCAGCAGTCCCCAGGCCCAAGGCTACACCTTC,CASSPQAQGYTF
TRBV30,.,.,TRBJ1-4,TGTGCCTGGAGGGCACTTAGAGGCGAAAAACTGTTTTTT,CAWRALRGEKLFF
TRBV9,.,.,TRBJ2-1,TGTGCCAGCAGCCCCGGGAGCGACTCCTACAATGAGCAGTTCTTC,CASSPGSDSYNEQFF
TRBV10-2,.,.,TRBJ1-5,TGCGCCAGCAGTGATGTCAGGGGCAATCAGCCCCAGCATTTT,CASSDVRGNQPQHF
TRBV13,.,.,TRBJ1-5,TGTGCCAGCAGCTTAGAAGGCGGGGATGGGCCCCAGCATTTT,CASSLEGGDGPQHF
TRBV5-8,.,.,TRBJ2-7,TGTGCCAGCAGCTCTACGGGTCCCTACGAGCAGTACTTC,CASSSTGPYEQYF
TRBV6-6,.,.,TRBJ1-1,TGTGCCAGCAGTTCCCCCGGGTTGAACACTGAAGCTTTCTTT,CASSSPGLNTEAFF
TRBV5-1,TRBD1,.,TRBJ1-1,TGCGCCAGCAGCTTGACAGGGGGAAGGACTGAAGCTTTCTTT,CASSLTGGRTEAFF
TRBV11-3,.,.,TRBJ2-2,TGTGCCAGCAGCCATCCTCGGCAGGCACGGACCGGGGAGCTGTTTTTT,CASSHPRQARTGELFF
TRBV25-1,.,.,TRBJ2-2,TGTGCCAGCAGTGAGCCACAGGGTTCCGGGGAGCTGTTTTTT,CASSEPQGSGELFF